Presented here are 28 T cell receptor beta chains from one specimen sequenced in a study of early T cells in non-severe SARS-CoV-2 infection. TCRdb re-derived calls from the 5' RACE reads in MiXCR, one entry per CDR3 protein. The sample has more than 65,000 distinct CDR3 sequences; approximately 12% are singletons. Sequences were obtained from whole blood. The source is an adult who was a healthcare worker with PCR-confirmed SARS-CoV-2 infection or an uninfected control (not recorded which).

This clonotype was detected many times. The gene calls are TRBV7-2 and TRBJ2-3, with no clear D. The CDR3 is 15 amino acids. V gave up 6 bases and J gave up 5 bases, with 18 bases separating them. Germline CDR1 SGHTA, CDR2 FQGNSA. CDR3 nucleotides: TGTGCCAGCAGATACCCGGTCGAGGTCGGAGATACGCAGTATTTT. Translated: CASRYPVEVGDTQYF.

This chain connects TRBV7-2 to TRBJ1-1, with a weak D call TRBD1 (6 bases). The CDR3 length is 15 residues. V was clipped by 6 bases and J by 5 bases, with 19 bases between them. Germline values: CDR1 SGHTA, CDR2 FQGNSA. The CDR3 reads CASRPGQFEGTEAFF. CDR3 in DNA: TGTGCCAGCAGACCCGGACAGTTCGAGGGGACTGAAGCTTTCTTT.

This chain uses TRBV29-1 with TRBJ2-7; either TRBD1 or TRBD2 may fit D (5 bases each). Trimming left V 3 bases short and J 1 base short, with 13 bases between. This CDR3 spans 14 amino acids. Germline CDR1 is SQVTM and CDR2 is ANQGSEA. The CDR3, as DNA: TGCAGCGTTGAGGGGACGGTAAATTCCTACGAGCAGTACTTC. This gives the protein CSVEGTVNSYEQYF.

This clonotype was recorded at least ten times. The J gene is TRBJ2-5, the V gene TRBV10-3, with 8 bases fitting TRBD2. Losses at the gene ends were 6 bases for V and 5 bases for J; bases not matched to a gene: 5. Looked up from germline, CDR1 is ENHRY and CDR2 is SYGVKD. This CDR3 region has 13 residues. CDR3 loop: CAIRTSVGETQYF. The CDR3 DNA sequence: TGTGCCATCAGGACTAGCGTTGGGGAGACCCAGTACTTC.

This clonotype was picked up a small number of times. The V gene is TRBV9, the J gene TRBJ2-7; D is perhaps TRBD2 (5 bases). Germline-derived CDR1 and CDR2 are SGDLS and YYNGEE. The CDR3 sequence is 16 residues long. V was cut by 2 bases and J by 3 bases, with 18 bases left in between. The CDR3: CASSVSLAAEYYEQYF. The DNA for the CDR3 is TGTGCCAGCAGCGTGAGCCTAGCTGCAGAATACTACGAGCAGTACTTC. The full variable domain, completed using reference TRBV9 and TRBJ2-7, is DSGVTQTPKHLITATGQRVTLRCSPRSGDLSVYWYQQSLDQGLQFLIQYYNGEERAKGNILERFSAQQFPDLHSELNLSSLELGDSALYFCASSVSLAAEYYEQYFGPGTRLTVT.

This clonotype was seen many times. The gene calls are TRBV6-1 and TRBJ1-1, with no clear D. CDR1 is MNHNS, CDR2 SASEGT, per germline. This CDR3 is 14 amino acids long. V lost 8 bases and J lost 0, with 13 bases in between. As DNA, the CDR3 is TGTGCCAGCGGAGATCTCTTTATGAACACTGAAGCTTTCTTT. Protein: CASGDLFMNTEAFF.

This clonotype was seen many times. The V gene is TRBV20-1, the J gene TRBJ2-7, with D maybe TRBD2 (6 bases). This CDR3 spans 13 amino acids. V was clipped by 6 bases and J by 3 bases, with 15 bases between them. CDR1 is DFQATT, CDR2 SNEGSKA, per germline (reference sequence). CDR3 DNA sequence: TGCAGTGCACGGGACTCGATGGGCTACGAGCAGTACTTC. It yields the protein CSARDSMGYEQYF.

The table lists this clonotype with many counts. This chain uses TRBV11-2 with TRBJ1-6; D is perhaps TRBD1 (6 bases). The CDR3 totals 15 residues. Trimming pared 3 bases from V and 5 bases from J, leaving 11 bases between. Looked up from germline, CDR1 is SGHAT and CDR2 is FQNNGV. CDR3 in amino acids: CASSFIGQNNSPLHF. The DNA of the CDR3 is TGTGCCAGCAGCTTCATCGGACAGAATAATTCACCCCTCCACTTT.

This clonotype was counted at least ten times. The CDR3 region is CASSVVADIAKNIQYF. DNA of the CDR3: TGTGCCAGCAGCGTGGTAGCGGATATAGCCAAAAACATTCAGTACTTC. This chain uses TRBV28 with TRBJ2-4, with D maybe TRBD2 (6 bases). Trimming shortened V by 6 bases and J by 0 bases, and 15 bases separated the two germline ends. The CDR3 totals 16 residues. CDR1 MDHEN and CDR2 SYDVKM come from the germline V gene.

This clonotype was picked up many times. The V call is TRBV7-9, the J call TRBJ1-2; tentative D call: TRBD1 (6 bases). The CDR3 is 15 residues long. Germline V gene sequence: CDR1 SEHNR, CDR2 FQNEAQ (reference sequence). The germline V and J ends were trimmed by 3 bases and 6 bases, with 17 bases remaining between them. The CDR3 here is CASSFGGLGKDGYTF. The CDR3 nucleotides are TGTGCCAGCAGCTTCGGGGGCCTGGGGAAAGATGGCTACACCTTC.

The rearrangement joins TRBV6-6 to TRBJ1-5; a possible D gene is TRBD1 (5 bases). Germline V lookup: CDR1 MNHNY, CDR2 SVGAGI (reference sequence). The V end lost 7 bases, the J end lost 6 bases, and 13 bases lay between the germline ends. The CDR3 has 13 amino acids. In nucleotides, the CDR3 is TGTGCCAGCATCCCCAGGGACGGTCAGCCCCAGCATTTT. It yields the protein CASIPRDGQPQHF.

This clonotype was recorded many times. The chain combines TRBV5-1 with TRBJ2-3; D may be TRBD1 or TRBD2 (7 bases each). Germline V CDR1 and CDR2: SGHRS, YFSETQ. The CDR3 has 19 amino acids. Trimming removed 4 bases from V and 1 base from J, with 25 bases in between. CDR3 in amino acids: CASSRGGGPDGGRTDTQYF. The CDR3 coding sequence is TGCGCCAGCAGCCGGGGAGGGGGCCCTGACGGGGGTCGCACAGATACGCAGTATTTT.

The J gene is TRBJ2-5, the V gene TRBV29-1, with D perhaps being TRBD1 or TRBD2 (6 bases each). The V end was cut by 5 bases, the J end by 5 bases, with 15 bases between. Germline loops: CDR1 SQVTM, CDR2 ANQGSEA. The CDR3 spans 13 residues. CDR3 residues: CSVLGGTGETQYF. In DNA, the CDR3 is TGCAGCGTTCTAGGGGGGACCGGGGAGACCCAGTACTTC.

This clonotype was seen repeatedly, ten times or more. The rearrangement links TRBV7-2 to TRBJ2-1, with D maybe TRBD1 (5 bases). Germline-derived CDR1 and CDR2 are SGHTA and FQGNSA. The CDR3 is 13 amino acids. Trimming pared 1 base from V and 7 bases from J, leaving 8 bases between. The chain's CDR3 is CASSLGTGNEQFF. CDR3 nucleotides: TGTGCCAGCAGCTTAGGTACAGGAAATGAGCAGTTCTTC.

This clonotype was seen many times. This rearrangement joins TRBV10-3 to TRBJ2-1; 12 bases map to TRBD2. After removal of 7 bases from V and 8 bases from J, the junction contained 9 bases not matched to a gene. Per germline, CDR1 ENHRY and CDR2 SYGVKD. The CDR3 has 15 amino acids. CDR3 nucleotides: TGTGCCATCACCACGACTAGCGGGAGCCGGGATGAGCAGTTCTTC. It is translated as CAITTTSGSRDEQFF.

This clonotype was observed a few times. The V and J genes are TRBV20-1 and TRBJ2-3; perhaps TRBD2 as D (5 bases). Trimming left V 3 bases short and J 3 bases short, with 13 bases between. This CDR3 is 14 amino acids long. The germline V gene encodes CDR1 DFQATT and CDR2 SNEGSKA (reference sequence). The CDR3 DNA is TGCAGTGCTAGGGATTCGGGATCAACAGATACGCAGTATTTT. Residues: CSARDSGSTDTQYF.

This clonotype was observed many times. The chain couples TRBV28 to TRBJ2-7, with 8 nucleotides matching TRBD2. This CDR3 is built from 17 residues. Trimming removed 4 bases from V and 4 bases from J; junction bases left unmatched: 15. The germline gives CDR1 MDHEN, CDR2 SYDVKM. The CDR3 here is CASSSQLGLAGIYEQYF. The CDR3 region has the DNA TGTGCCAGCAGTTCCCAATTAGGATTAGCGGGGATTTACGAGCAGTACTTC.

Details on this clonotype: One base away lies a much larger clone, so this may be a sequencing read error. The chain carries TRBV27 and TRBJ2-3; TRBD2 agrees at 9 bases. The CDR3 runs 18 residues. V gave up 2 bases and J gave up 0 bases; unmatched junction bases: 9. Looked up from germline, CDR1 is MNHEY and CDR2 is SMNVEV (reference sequence). The CDR3 spells CASSLISGGHTSTDTQYF. In nucleotides, the CDR3 is TGTGCCAGCAGTTTAATAAGCGGGGGGCATACTAGCACAGATACGCAGTATTTT.

This clonotype was recorded many times. The chain links TRBV20-1 to TRBJ1-5; 8 bases fit TRBD1. The CDR3 runs to 14 residues. Germline loops: CDR1 DFQATT, CDR2 SNEGSKA (reference sequence). J was trimmed by 7 bases and V by 0 bases; bases with no gene match: 5. DNA of the CDR3: TGCAGTGCTAGAGATCAGGGGGCAGGCCAGCCCCAGCATTTT. It yields the protein CSARDQGAGQPQHF.

This clonotype has ten or more counts. The V and J genes are TRBV12-3 or TRBV12-4 and TRBJ2-7, with D maybe TRBD1 (5 bases). The CDR3 is 15 amino acids. V lost 0 bases to trimming and J lost 5 bases, with 14 bases between them. This CDR3 reads CASSLAQGWMDEQYF. DNA for the CDR3: TGTGCCAGCAGTTTAGCGCAGGGATGGATGGACGAGCAGTACTTC.

The V and J genes are TRBV29-1 and TRBJ2-7; the D is unclear. CDR3 length: 12 amino acids. Deletions cut 4 bases from V and 0 bases from J, with 7 bases between. Germline CDR1 and CDR2: SQVTM and ANQGSEA. Written as DNA, the CDR3 is TGCAGCGTTGTAGGGAACTCCTACGAGCAGTACTTC. Protein: CSVVGNSYEQYF.

In its sample, this clonotype was seen many times. The chain uses TRBV28 and TRBJ1-6; no clear D gene. Deletions cut 4 bases from V and 7 bases from J, with 14 bases between. Germline loops: CDR1 MDHEN, CDR2 SYDVKM. This CDR3 comprises 15 residues. The CDR3 DNA reads TGTGCCAGCAGTTCAGCATCAGGTGGGAATTCACCCCTCCACTTT. It codes for CASSSASGGNSPLHF.

The chain is built from TRBV5-1 and TRBJ2-2; TRBD1 is a possible D gene (6 bases). Trimming cost V 4 bases and J 5 bases, with 18 bases left between them. Germline CDR1 is SGHRS and CDR2 is YFSETQ. This CDR3 is built from 16 residues. For the CDR3, the DNA is TGCGCCAGCAGCAGGGACAACTACTTACCTACCGGGGAGCTGTTTTTT. Amino acid sequence: CASSRDNYLPTGELFF.

The chain recombines TRBV29-1 with TRBJ1-1; D gene ambiguous. Trimming stripped 6 bases from V and 5 bases from J, with 16 bases between. This CDR3 is 13 amino acids long. In germline, CDR1 is SQVTM, CDR2 ANQGSEA. The CDR3 region has the DNA TGCAGCGTGCGGGAGGACGTATATACTGAAGCTTTCTTT. Amino acid sequence: CSVREDVYTEAFF.

The table lists this clonotype with many counts. The rearrangement links TRBV4-2 to TRBJ2-7; tentatively, D is TRBD1 or TRBD2 (7 bases each). V shed 1 base and J shed 1 base, with 11 bases lying between them. The CDR3 runs 15 residues. CDR1 is LGHNA and CDR2 is YNFKEQ in the germline V gene. The CDR3 nucleotides read TGTGCCAGCAGCCAAGCGGGGGGACAGTCCTACGAGCAGTACTTC. Amino acid sequence: CASSQAGGQSYEQYF.

Note on this clonotype: This clone may be a read error of a much larger clone one base away. CDR3 DNA sequence: TGTGCCAGCAGCCCCCGACTAGCGAGCTCCTACAATGAGCAGTTCTTC. Amino acid sequence: CASSPRLASSYNEQFF. The rearrangement joins TRBV7-2 to TRBJ2-1, with 8 nucleotides matching TRBD2. Germline trimming cut 5 bases from V and 0 bases from J; bases unmatched to any gene: 6. This CDR3 region has 16 residues. CDR1 is SGHTA, CDR2 FQGNSA, per germline. Based on the CDR3 plus reference TRBV7-2 and TRBJ2-1, the full variable domain is GAGVSQSPSNKVTEKGKDVELRCDPISGHTALYWYRQSLGQGLEFLIYFQGNSAPDKSGLPSDRFSAERTGGSVSTLTIQRTQQEDSAVYLCASSPRLASSYNEQFFGPGTRLTVL.

The chain uses TRBV10-3 and TRBJ2-2, with 9 positions matching TRBD1. The V gene end was trimmed by 6 bases and the J gene end by 4 bases; junction bases not matched to a gene: 6. Germline loops: CDR1 ENHRY, CDR2 SYGVKD. The length of the CDR3 is 15 residues. This CDR3 reads CAIRPGQGGTGELFF. CDR3 DNA sequence: TGTGCCATCAGACCGGGACAGGGAGGCACCGGGGAGCTGTTTTTT.

This clonotype was seen repeatedly, ten times or more. The rearrangement uses TRBV12-3 or TRBV12-4 and TRBJ2-1, with 7 bases fitting TRBD2. The ends lost 0 bases at V and 8 bases at J; junction bases unmatched: 4. The CDR3 extends over 14 amino acids. CDR3 sequence: CASSLAGGMDEQFF. The CDR3 nucleotides read TGTGCCAGCAGTTTAGCCGGGGGGATGGATGAGCAGTTCTTC.